The sequence of this T cell receptor beta chain was determined in a study of blood T cells in healthy people across ages (dated by TCRdb to about 2015). With respect to the entire study: In model experiments, template switching captured about one uniquely barcoded TCR beta cDNA molecule for every two T cells. The study analyzed two additional independent replicas of 1 million unique cDNA reads from the same blood draw for two donors, one aged 18 to 30 and one aged 80 or older. Donors were grouped into four age groups: young (average 16 years), middle-aged (roughly 38), aged (around 66) and long-lived (around 80). Donors of different ages were randomly distributed across sequencing lanes to avoid experimental bias. Using deep sequencing normalized with unique cDNA molecular identifiers, the study measured how TCR beta repertoire diversity changes with age. General findings and caveats noted by the study authors: A strong correlation was found between observed TCR beta diversity and the percentage of naive T cells measured by flow cytometry. Compared with the aged group, the long-lived group had more naive CD4+ T cells, fewer expanded clones and increased TCR diversity, a pattern suggesting age selection. Observed TCR beta diversity per million T cells fell roughly linearly with age, and a significant reduction was already apparent by age roughly 40. Because profiling used bulk unsorted PBMCs, naive and antigen-experienced compartments could not be compared conclusively. Donor CMV infection status was unknown, potentially confounding age-related changes in expanded clonotypes. Estimates of total diversity from one million sequenced T cells were regarded as lower bounds and underestimates.

The 39 donors, aged roughly 6 to 100 years, were systemically healthy Caucasian individuals from Russia. Each donor gave 9 to 10 milliliters of peripheral blood, collected into EDTA-treated Vacutainer tubes. Ficoll-Paque density-gradient centrifugation was used to isolate PBMCs, with at least 6.5 million per sample. Trizol reagent was used to extract total RNA from PBMCs, with at least 5.5 micrograms per sample. The percentages of naive CD45RAhigh/CD27high T cells were determined by flow cytometry on a PBMC aliquot from every donor. Library prep was done by 5' RACE. TCRdb names Illumina HiSeq 2500 as the instrument used. A second PCR of about 6 to 11 cycles was run with a J-beta primer mix and a sample-barcoded 5' primer. Each TCR beta cDNA molecule received a unique molecular identifier from a template-switch 5' adaptor carrying 12 random nucleotides. At least 2.5 million CDR3-containing paired-end reads were obtained from each sample. First-strand cDNA synthesis was performed from all RNA using the Mint cDNA synthesis kit, with priming by a TRBC-specific oligonucleotide. All cDNA was treated with uracil-DNA glycosylase and then went through a first 18-cycle PCR with the universal primers M1SS and BC2_uni_R. The paper's data handling went like this. Each sample was normalized by randomly selecting 1 million high-quality reads, each carrying a distinct molecular identifier. Reads sharing molecular identifiers were discarded rather than binned into consensus sequences. MiTCR, set to a Q25 quality threshold and the strictest error-elimination algorithm, was used for CDR3 identification, clonotype clustering and error correction. A nonparametric unseen species model using Euler transformation provided a lower-bound estimate of total TCR beta diversity. TCRdb cleaned the public reads at Q25 with fastp, built clones with MiXCR and kept in-frame beta chains. A single entry per CDR3 protein holds the most common genes and DNA from its merged rows. These V and J calls originate from TCRdb's pipeline instead of the authors' own analysis. The sample yields hundreds of thousands of distinct CDR3 sequences; nearly 60% were counted once. Of the sample, 20% to 25% falls within the top ten clones.

About this clonotype itself: What this receptor recognizes is not known. Nothing much larger sits one base from this clone, and base qualities are not available.

The CDR3 goes from the cysteine to the phenylalanine over 12 residues. Of all the DNA, just the CDR3 is kept, 36 bases in frame from base 1. V is clipped by 10 bases and J by 4 bases, and the sequence between their germline boundaries is 11 bases long. The germline V gene sets CDR1 to MNHEY and CDR2 to SVGAGI. The sample consisted of blood. The sequence derives from a man aged 25-45 years in good health. The V and J genes are TRBV6-5 and TRBJ2-1, with no confident D gene call. The CDR3 has the sequence CATRTLYNEQFF. Here is the DNA: TGTGCCACCAGGACGTTGTACAATGAGCAGTTCTTC.